This T cell receptor (beta chain) was observed in a study of identical twins. TCRdb ran MiXCR on the 5' RACE reads and lists one entry per CDR3 protein. The sample consists of a few hundred thousand distinct CDR3 sequences, about 13% of them appearing once. This sample also appeared in a second study, on yellow fever vaccine responses in identical twins.

The sequencing input was CD4+ T cells sorted from blood. This TCR was sampled from a young woman in good health.

CDR3 amino acids: CASSSPSIPANTEAFF. DNA for the CDR3: TGTGCCAGCAGCTCCCCATCAATTCCCGCAAACACTGAAGCTTTCTTT. The gene calls are TRBV7-8 and TRBJ1-1; D not certain. CDR3 length: 16 residues. Trimming left V 4 bases short and J 2 bases short, with 17 bases between. The germline CDR1 and CDR2 sequences are SGHVS and FQNEAQ.